The 28 T cell receptor beta chains listed next were all sequenced from one sample in a study of control samples from healthy donors and cancer patients. This table comes from immunoSEQ multiplex PCR, and its TCRdb copy is limited to in-frame clones, with some not included. The sample shows roughly 100,000 clones, approximately 90% of them seen only once. Sample: blood. These receptors were taken from a woman aged 18-30 years in good health.

The V call is TRBV5-4, the J call TRBJ1-2; D is unresolved. CDR3 length equals 12 residues. Trimming cost V 4 bases and J 7 bases, with 11 bases left between them. From germline, CDR1 is SGHNT and CDR2 YYREEE (reference sequence). The CDR3 DNA follows: TGTGCCAGCAGCGAAATAATGAGTGGCTACACCTTC. It is translated as CASSEIMSGYTF.

V gene TRBV3-1 (or the pseudogene TRBV3-2) combines with J gene TRBJ1-1, with D unclear. This CDR3 spans 12 amino acids. CDR1 and CDR2 from the germline V gene are LGHDT and YNNKEL (reference sequence). The germline V and J ends were trimmed by 5 bases and 7 bases, with 11 bases remaining between them. CDR3 DNA: TGTGCCAGCAGCAGTCGGGTGGGTGAAGCTTTCTTT. It yields the protein CASSSRVGEAFF.

The chain couples TRBV2 to TRBJ1-2; the match to TRBD1 covers 9 bases. Germline CDR1 SNHLY, CDR2 FYNNEI. The CDR3 is made up of 14 amino acids. V dropped 4 bases and J dropped 6; count of bases not matched to a gene: 6. The CDR3, as DNA: TGTGCCAGCAGTGGGACAGGGGAATTGAATGGCTACACCTTC. Protein sequence: CASSGTGELNGYTF.

The rearrangement joins TRBV4-2 to TRBJ2-3; D unclear. The germline V gene encodes CDR1 LGHNA and CDR2 YNFKEQ. This CDR3 has 15 residues. Trimming took 4 bases from V and 0 from J, leaving 11 bases between them. As DNA, the CDR3 is TGTGCCAGCAGCCTCAACTCGGCTAGCACAGATACGCAGTATTTT. Protein product: CASSLNSASTDTQYF.

The J gene is TRBJ1-6, the V gene TRBV5-8; D is uncertain. This CDR3 is built from 18 residues. V gave up 1 base and J gave up 8 bases, with 22 bases separating them. CDR1 and CDR2 (germline): SGHTS, YDEGEE. Here the CDR3 DNA reads TGTGCCAGCAGCTTGTTCTTGGGTTTGGGCCATAATTATTCACCCCTCCACTTT. This encodes CASSLFLGLGHNYSPLHF.

The chain is built from TRBV5-4 and TRBJ2-5; 8 nucleotides agree with TRBD1. Trimming cost V 2 bases and J 3 bases; bases outside gene matches: 3. This CDR3 spans 14 amino acids. CDR1 and CDR2 from the germline V gene are SGHNT and YYREEE (reference sequence). The CDR3 nucleotides read TGTGCCAGCAGCTTCGACAGGGGAAAAGAGACCCAGTACTTC. Its protein product is CASSFDRGKETQYF. The full variable domain, rest sourced from reference TRBV5-4 and TRBJ2-5, is ETGVTQSPTHLIKTRGQQVTLRCSSQSGHNTVSWYQQALGQGPQFIFQYYREEENGRGNFPPRFSGLQFPNYSSELNVNALELDDSALYLCASSFDRGKETQYFGPGTRLLVL.

This rearrangement joins TRBV7-9 to TRBJ2-5, with TRBD2 matching 9 bases. Germline CDR1 SEHNR, CDR2 FQNEAQ (reference sequence). Unmatched junction bases numbered 5, after V lost 7 bases and J lost 2 bases. The CDR3 contains 14 residues. For the CDR3, the DNA is TGTGCCAGCACTTCTAGCGGGAAACAAGAGACCCAGTACTTC. This encodes CASTSSGKQETQYF.

The chain joins TRBV5-4 to TRBJ2-4; 8 bases align to TRBD1. The V segment lost 2 bases and the J segment 4 bases; nucleotides outside the gene matches: 5. Germline V gene data show CDR1 as SGHNT and CDR2 as YYREEE (reference sequence). This CDR3 comprises 15 residues. CDR3 amino acids: CASSFEGTGKNIQYF. The CDR3 nucleotides read TGTGCCAGCAGCTTCGAGGGGACAGGAAAAAACATTCAGTACTTC.

This chain joins TRBV2 and TRBJ2-7; tentatively, D is TRBD2 (5 bases). Per the germline V gene, CDR1 is SNHLY and CDR2 is FYNNEI. The CDR3 contains 13 residues. Between the trimmed V and J ends, which lost 7 bases and 0 bases, there was a span of 10 bases. CDR3 protein: CASKRADSYEQYF. The CDR3 DNA sequence: TGTGCCAGCAAGAGGGCAGACTCCTACGAGCAGTACTTC.

The chain is built from TRBV28 and TRBJ1-1; the D is unclear. The CDR3 is made up of 12 amino acids. The V and J ends lost 2 bases and 5 bases respectively, with 6 bases between them. Per the germline V gene, CDR1 is MDHEN and CDR2 is SYDVKM. The CDR3 DNA follows: TGTGCCAGCAGTTTAAAGATGACTGAAGCTTTCTTT. This translates into CASSLKMTEAFF.

V and J are TRBV12-3 or TRBV12-4 and TRBJ1-4, with D possibly matching TRBD1 (6 bases). Trimming cost V 8 bases and J 8 bases, with 12 bases left between them. The CDR3 loop spans 12 amino acids. The CDR3 region has the DNA TGTGCCAGCCAACAGGGCGGAGAAAAACTGTTTTTT. This encodes CASQQGGEKLFF.

The chain is built from TRBV28 and TRBJ2-4, with a tentative D call TRBD2 (7 bases). Germline V gene sequence: CDR1 MDHEN, CDR2 SYDVKM. V was cut by 2 bases and J by 6 bases, with 11 bases left in between. CDR3 length: 14 residues. CDR3 in DNA: TGTGCCAGCAGTTTAGAGGGGGGGACAAACATTCAGTACTTC. Translating gives CASSLEGGTNIQYF.

The chain is built from TRBV27 and TRBJ2-7; the match to TRBD1 covers 7 bases. Losses at the gene ends were 5 bases for V and 1 base for J; bases not matched to a gene: 5. This CDR3 comprises 14 residues. Germline V CDR1 and CDR2: MNHEY, SMNVEV (reference sequence). CDR3 sequence: CASSITGQSYEQYF. CDR3 sequence (DNA): TGTGCCAGCAGTATTACGGGACAGTCCTACGAGCAGTACTTC.

In DNA, the CDR3 is TGTGCCAGCTCACCACTCCAGTCAACTAGCGGAGGGGAGACCCAGTACTTC. It translates to CASSPLQSTSGGETQYF. This chain connects TRBV18 to TRBJ2-5, with 8 nucleotides matching TRBD2. With 1 base clipped from V and 5 bases from J, the junction kept 12 bases outside the gene matches. The CDR3 sequence is 17 residues long. Germline lookup yields CDR1 KGHSH and CDR2 LQKENI.

This clone was picked up one time. This chain connects TRBV4-3 to TRBJ1-1; maybe TRBD1 (6 bases). Trimming left V 6 bases short and J 8 bases short, with 16 bases between. The V gene's germline CDR1 is LGHNA and CDR2 YSLEER. The CDR3 length is 13 residues. In DNA, the CDR3 is TGCGCCAGCAGGCTCGTAGGGGGGCACGAAGCTTTCTTT. It codes for CASRLVGGHEAFF.

The chain joins TRBV19 to TRBJ1-3; D is ambiguous. V was clipped by 5 bases and J by 2 bases, with 10 bases between them. This CDR3 comprises 14 residues. Germline V gives CDR1 LNHDA, CDR2 SQIVND (reference sequence). This CDR3 reads CASSEYVPGNTIYF. CDR3 DNA sequence: TGTGCCAGTAGTGAGTACGTTCCTGGAAACACCATATATTTT. Full variable domain (missing parts from reference TRBV19 and TRBJ1-3): DGGITQSPKYLFRKEGQNVTLSCEQNLNHDAMYWYRQDPGQGLRLIYYSQIVNDFQKGDIAEGYSVSREKKESFPLTVTSAQKNPTAFYLCASSEYVPGNTIYFGEGSWLTVV.

V gene TRBV7-6 combines with J gene TRBJ2-7, with a possible D match to TRBD2 (7 bases). CDR3 length: 14 amino acids. The germline V gene has CDR1 SGHVS and CDR2 FNYEAQ. Trimming cost V 4 bases and J 3 bases, with 13 bases left between them. CDR3 residues: CASSSRGGNYEQYF. CDR3 nucleotide sequence: TGTGCCAGCAGCTCAAGGGGGGGAAACTACGAGCAGTACTTC.

This chain links TRBV29-1 with TRBJ2-5; the match to TRBD1 covers 9 bases. Trimming removed 5 bases from V and 4 bases from J; junction bases left unmatched: 5. This CDR3 comprises 13 residues. The V gene's germline CDR1 is SQVTM and CDR2 ANQGSEA. As DNA, the CDR3 is TGCAGCGTTCCGGACAGGGGAGGAGAGACCCAGTACTTC. Its protein product is CSVPDRGGETQYF. Complete variable domain (other parts from reference TRBV29-1 and TRBJ2-5): SAVISQKPSRDICQRGTSLTIQCQVDSQVTMMFWYRQQPGQSLTLIATANQGSEATYESGFVIDKFPISRPNLTFSTLTVSNMSPEDSSIYLCSVPDRGGETQYFGPGTRLLVL.

This chain joins TRBV30 and TRBJ2-1, with TRBD2 matching 7 bases. The CDR3 has 14 residues. The V gene's germline CDR1 is GTSNPN and CDR2 SVGIG (reference sequence). After removal of 7 bases from V and 4 bases from J, the junction contained 10 bases not matched to a gene. The CDR3 nucleotides are TGTGCCTCCCTCCGGGAGGCCACTTACAATGAGCAGTTCTTC. Translation gives CASLREATYNEQFF. The whole variable domain, filled in from reference TRBV30 and TRBJ2-1, reads SQTIHQWPATLVQPVGSPLSLECTVEGTSNPNLYWYRQAAGRGLQLLFYSVGIGQISSEVPQNLSASRPQDRQFILSSKKLLLSDSGFYLCASLREATYNEQFFGPGTRLTVL.

In this sample, this clone turned up once. The chain has TRBV19 and TRBJ1-4; a weak D match, TRBD1 (6 bases). CDR1 LNHDA and CDR2 SQIVND come from the germline V gene (reference sequence). V was cut by 6 bases and J by 8 bases, with 19 bases left in between. This CDR3 contains 15 residues. The CDR3 protein is CASSNRQANSEKLFF. CDR3 in DNA: TGTGCCAGTAGCAATCGACAGGCGAATTCGGAAAAACTGTTTTTT.

The chain uses TRBV25-1 and TRBJ1-2; 8 bases map to TRBD1. The CDR3 is 14 amino acids. CDR1 and CDR2 (germline): MGHDK, SYGVNS. V lost 4 bases, J lost 8 bases, and 9 bases stayed unmatched. The CDR3 nucleotides read TGTGCCAGCAGTGGGTCGGACAGGGCTGGAGGCTACACCTTC. It is translated as CASSGSDRAGGYTF.

CDR3 sequence: CASSVGFTGSGNTIYF. The CDR3 DNA follows: TGTGCCAGCAGCGTAGGTTTTACGGGCTCTGGAAACACCATATATTTT. The J gene is TRBJ1-3, the V gene TRBV9; D call uncertain. CDR1 SGDLS and CDR2 YYNGEE come from the germline V gene. Trimming pared 0 bases from V and 0 bases from J, leaving 10 bases between. This CDR3 is built from 16 residues.

V is TRBV19 and J is TRBJ2-7; TRBD1 matches 9 bases. V lost 7 bases, J lost 4 bases, and 8 bases stayed unmatched. Looked up from germline, CDR1 is LNHDA and CDR2 is SQIVND (reference sequence). This CDR3 contains 14 residues. The CDR3 DNA follows: TGTGCCAGTAAGGTTCGACAGGGGGGATACGAGCAGTACTTC. Protein product: CASKVRQGGYEQYF.

The V gene is TRBV6-6, the J gene TRBJ2-7; 9 nucleotides agree with TRBD1. The V gene's germline CDR1 is MNHNY and CDR2 SVGAGI (reference sequence). Germline trimming cut 4 bases from V and 3 bases from J; bases unmatched to any gene: 7. This CDR3 has 15 residues. CDR3 protein: CASSSGTGNGYEQYF. CDR3 DNA: TGTGCCAGCAGTTCCGGGACAGGGAACGGCTACGAGCAGTACTTC.

V usage is TRBV13 and J usage is TRBJ2-7, with D perhaps being TRBD1 or TRBD2 (6 bases each). Trimming pared 6 bases from V and 6 bases from J, leaving 24 bases between. The CDR3 contains 16 residues. From germline, CDR1 is PRHDT and CDR2 FYEKMQ (reference sequence). Here the CDR3 reads CASRWRGAGAGGEQYF. The CDR3 DNA follows: TGTGCCAGCAGATGGAGGGGCGCAGGGGCTGGGGGCGAGCAGTACTTC.

V is TRBV28 and J is TRBJ1-5, with D possibly matching TRBD1 (5 bases). From germline, CDR1 is MDHEN and CDR2 SYDVKM. This CDR3 has 12 residues. The ends were cut back, 8 bases at V and 6 bases at J, with 11 bases in the middle. The CDR3 sequence is CASATGAQPQHF. CDR3 coding DNA: TGTGCCAGCGCAACCGGGGCTCAGCCCCAGCATTTT.

The J gene is TRBJ1-6, the V gene TRBV3-1 (or the pseudogene TRBV3-2); no reliable D call. This CDR3 comprises 12 residues. Trimming cost V 1 base and J 10 bases, with 5 bases left between them. Germline V lookup: CDR1 LGHDT, CDR2 YNNKEL (reference sequence). CDR3 nucleotide sequence: TGTGCCAGCAGCCAAGGGGTGTCACCCCTCCACTTT. As protein: CASSQGVSPLHF.

The rearrangement joins TRBV14 to TRBJ2-1; D remains ambiguous. This CDR3 has 15 amino acids. Germline CDR1 SGHDN, CDR2 FVKESK. The germline V and J ends were trimmed by 0 bases and 4 bases, with 10 bases remaining between them. The chain's CDR3 is CASSQDVSLYNEQFF. CDR3 bases: TGTGCCAGCAGCCAAGATGTAAGCCTATACAATGAGCAGTTCTTC.